The 23 T cell receptor beta chains given below trace back to one sample, sequenced in a study of prognosis after radiotherapy for stage I lung cancer. Genomic DNA provided the template from which TCR beta CDR3 was amplified by two-round multiplex PCR. Round one of PCR was performed, and it used primers specific to each TRBV and TRBJ gene. One entry per CDR3 protein, called by TCRdb with MiXCR from the multiplex PCR reads. The table shows roughly 30,000 distinct CDR3 sequences, with around 34% occurring only once. The sequencing here drew on PBMCs, taken before or after stereotactic body radiation therapy (not recorded which). The receptors shown here come from a donor at least 50 years old with non-small cell lung cancer.

This clonotype appeared many times. The V gene is TRBV29-1, the J gene TRBJ1-4; 9 positions match TRBD1. The CDR3 sequence is 13 residues long. CDR1 SQVTM and CDR2 ANQGSEA come from the germline V gene. With 7 bases clipped from V and 6 bases from J, the junction kept 6 bases outside the gene matches. In DNA form, the CDR3 reads TGCAGCGCTACGACAGGGGGAGATGAAAAACTGTTTTTT. Translation: CSATTGGDEKLFF.

This clonotype was seen repeatedly, ten times or more. The V gene is TRBV4-1, the J gene TRBJ2-3, with D tentatively TRBD1 or TRBD2 (5 bases each). Germline values: CDR1 MGHRA, CDR2 YSYEKL. The CDR3 has 16 residues. Trimming shortened V by 4 bases and J by 2 bases, and 16 bases separated the two germline ends. For the CDR3, the DNA is TGCGCCAGCAGCCGAGATCCCGGGGCCCTCACAGATACGCAGTATTTT. Translated: CASSRDPGALTDTQYF.

This clonotype was seen ten or more times. The chain recombines TRBV6-5 with TRBJ1-1; D is uncertain. Per the germline V gene, CDR1 is MNHEY and CDR2 is SVGAGI. There are 12 residues in the CDR3. V was cut by 2 bases and J by 12 bases, with 13 bases left in between. CDR3 sequence (DNA): TGTGCCAGCAGTTACCCCCGGGGTTTAACTTTCTTT. This encodes CASSYPRGLTFF.

In this sample, this clonotype turned up many times. The genes are TRBV4-1 and TRBJ2-2; TRBD2 aligns across 8 bases. With V trimmed by 0 bases and J by 5 bases, 14 bases remained unmatched. Germline V gene data show CDR1 as MGHRA and CDR2 as YSYEKL. The CDR3 sequence is 19 residues long. CDR3 sequence reads: CASSQDSSLGRAGTGELFF. The CDR3 nucleotides are TGCGCCAGCAGCCAAGATTCATCTCTCGGGAGGGCGGGAACCGGGGAGCTGTTTTTT.

This clonotype was recorded at least ten times. Here the CDR3 reads CASSVSGGSYNEQFF. The CDR3 coding sequence is TGTGCCAGCAGCGTTAGCGGGGGGTCTTACAATGAGCAGTTCTTC. The J gene is TRBJ2-1, the V gene TRBV6-1; 10 bases agree with TRBD2. Trimming removed 6 bases from V and 4 bases from J; junction bases left unmatched: 6. Germline V gene lookup returns CDR1 MNHNS and CDR2 SASEGT. The CDR3 runs 15 residues.

CDR3 DNA sequence: TGTGCCACCAGTGATTCCGGGACAGGGGGGAATGAAAAACTGTTTTTT. This translates into CATSDSGTGGNEKLFF. This rearrangement joins TRBV24-1 to TRBJ1-4, with 11 nucleotides matching TRBD1. This CDR3 contains 16 residues. In germline, CDR1 is KGHDR, CDR2 SFDVKD. The V gene end was trimmed by 2 bases and the J gene end by 5 bases; junction bases not matched to a gene: 3.

The chain is built from TRBV6-1 and TRBJ2-5; TRBD1 is a possible D gene (5 bases). The ends were cut back, 7 bases at V and 4 bases at J, with 13 bases in the middle. Germline V gene sequence: CDR1 MNHNS, CDR2 SASEGT. This CDR3 has 13 residues. CDR3 sequence: CASTGHVAETQYF. The CDR3 nucleotides read TGTGCCAGCACAGGACATGTTGCAGAGACCCAGTACTTC.

Ten or more counts support this clonotype. J is TRBJ2-1 and V is TRBV11-2; TRBD2 matches at 8 bases. This CDR3 has 16 residues. Trimming at V came to 5 bases and at J to 10 bases, leaving 16 bases not matched to a gene. The germline V gene has CDR1 SGHAT and CDR2 FQNNGV. CDR3 nucleotides: TGTGCCAGCAGCCCCGGAACTAGCGGATCGAGCCGGGAGCAGTTCTTC. Its protein product is CASSPGTSGSSREQFF. Supplemented by reference TRBV11-2 and TRBJ2-1, the full variable domain reads EAGVAQSPRYKIIEKRQSVAFWCNPISGHATLYWYQQILGQGPKLLIQFQNNGVVDDSQLPKDRFSAERLKGVDSTLKIQPAKLEDSAVYLCASSPGTSGSSREQFFGPGTRLTVL.

CDR3 bases: TGCAGTGCTCGTGAGGAGAGGGGTTCACCCCTCCACTTT. This encodes CSAREERGSPLHF. The chain recombines TRBV20-1 with TRBJ1-6, with a possible D match to TRBD1 (5 bases). Germline CDR1 reads DFQATT; CDR2 reads SNEGSKA (reference sequence). The CDR3 runs 13 residues. V was cut by 5 bases and J by 9 bases, with 14 bases left in between.

In regard to this clonotype: A read error likely explains this, since a far larger clone differs by one base. Since no conserved phenylalanine or tryptophan closes the CDR3, a read error is the likely cause. The chain has TRBV6-8 and TRBJ2-7; 10 positions match TRBD1. Germline V gene lookup returns CDR1 MNHGY and CDR2 SAAAGT. The V and J ends lost 5 bases and 0 bases, in that order; junction bases with no gene match: 7. This CDR3 has 16 residues. CDR3 sequence reads: CASSPSGDRGSYEQYL. CDR3 DNA sequence: TGTGCCAGCAGTCCCTCGGGGGACAGGGGCTCCTACGAGCAGTACCTC.

This clonotype has only one observation. A read error is likely here: a far larger clone is one base away. This chain connects TRBV6-4 to TRBJ2-1; 13 nucleotides align to TRBD2. The CDR3 totals 17 residues. The V gene's germline CDR1 is MRHNA and CDR2 SNTAGT. Here the CDR3 DNA reads TGTGCCAGCAGACAGGGACTAGCGGGAAGGTTTCAGAATGAGCATTTCTTC. Its protein product is CASRQGLAGRFQNEHFF.

On this clonotype: At one boundary the junction diverges from the germline segment, which might be a read error. V and J are TRBV19 and TRBJ2-7; TRBD1 matches 7 bases. The CDR3 has 14 amino acids. Germline V CDR1 and CDR2: LNHDA, SQIVND (reference sequence). In DNA form, the CDR3 reads TGTGCCATTAGTCCTACGGGACAGTTCTACGAGCAGTACTTC. Amino acids: CAISPTGQFYEQYF.

This clonotype was found many times. The chain uses TRBV6-1 and TRBJ1-1, with 8 bases lining up with TRBD1. The germline V gene has CDR1 MNHNS and CDR2 SASEGT. This CDR3 is built from 14 residues. The J segment lost 1 base and the V segment lost 6 bases, leaving 4 bases of the junction unmatched. CDR3 sequence (DNA): TGTGCCAGCAGCTTGACAGGGGCGAACACTGAAGCTTTCTTT. Its protein product is CASSLTGANTEAFF.

This clonotype was picked up many times. This chain uses TRBV24-1 with TRBJ2-5; D possibly corresponds to TRBD2 (6 bases). V lost 4 bases and J lost 2, with 16 bases in between. The CDR3 is 16 amino acids. CDR1 is KGHDR and CDR2 is SFDVKD in the germline V gene. In DNA form, the CDR3 reads TGTGCCACCAGTGACTACGACTACCGGGGGCAAGAGACCCAGTACTTC. Translation gives CATSDYDYRGQETQYF.

Concerning this clonotype: This likely reflects a read error, since a far larger clone is one base away. The rearrangement links TRBV3-1 to TRBJ1-3, with D possibly matching TRBD1 (5 bases). The V gene's germline CDR1 is LGHDT and CDR2 YNNKEL (reference sequence). This CDR3 spans 15 amino acids. V was pared by 4 bases and J by 5 bases, with 15 bases between. This chain's CDR3 is CASSPTVAGRNTIYF. CDR3 coding DNA: TGTGCCAGCAGCCCGACGGTGGCAGGGAGAAACACCATATATTTT.

This clonotype was detected ten times or more. J is TRBJ1-3 and V is TRBV5-1; no definite D call. The germline CDR1 and CDR2 sequences are SGHRS and YFSETQ. The CDR3 runs to 15 residues. Trimming left V 5 bases short and J 0 bases short, with 12 bases between. CDR3 sequence reads: CASRLVPVSGNTIYF. The CDR3 bases are TGCGCCAGCAGACTCGTTCCGGTCTCTGGAAACACCATATATTTT.

V gene TRBV7-9 combines with J gene TRBJ2-7; D may be TRBD1 (6 bases). Per the germline V gene, CDR1 is SEHNR and CDR2 is FQNEAQ (reference sequence). The V and J ends lost 4 bases and 6 bases respectively, with 13 bases between them. CDR3 length: 13 amino acids. The CDR3 DNA follows: TGTGCCAGCAGCTCTACAGGGAAGGGCGAGCAGTACTTC. This sequence encodes CASSSTGKGEQYF.

This clonotype was counted many times. V and J are TRBV5-6 and TRBJ1-6; 12 nucleotides line up with TRBD1. CDR1 and CDR2 from the germline V gene are SGHDT and YYEEEE. The CDR3 extends over 17 amino acids. Unmatched junction bases numbered 5, after V lost 6 bases and J lost 1 base. DNA for the CDR3: TGTGCCAGCAATCGGGACAGGGGGCGTTCCTATAATTCACCCCTCCACTTT. This sequence encodes CASNRDRGRSYNSPLHF. Full variable domain (outside the CDR3, taken from reference TRBV5-6 and TRBJ1-6): DAGVTQSPTHLIKTRGQQVTLRCSPKSGHDTVSWYQQALGQGPQFIFQYYEEEERQRGNFPDRFSGHQFPNYSSELNVNALLLGDSALYLCASNRDRGRSYNSPLHFGNGTRLTVT.

Notes on this clonotype: A read error is possible here, since a much larger clone lies one base away. This rearrangement joins TRBV10-2 to TRBJ2-2; tentatively, D is TRBD1 (6 bases). The CDR3 loop spans 15 amino acids. V lost 7 bases to trimming and J lost 3 bases, with 15 bases between them. Per the germline V gene, CDR1 is WSHSY and CDR2 is SAAADI. CDR3 sequence (DNA): TGCGCCAGCATCGGACAGCAACCAGACACCGGGGAGCTGTTTTTT. As protein: CASIGQQPDTGELFF.

At least ten counts were recorded for this clonotype. The chain combines TRBV12-3 or TRBV12-4 with TRBJ2-1; no clear D gene. Between the trimmed V and J ends, which lost 3 bases and 0 bases, there was a span of 9 bases. The CDR3 has 15 amino acids. The CDR3 nucleotides read TGTGCCAGCAGTTTTTTGGGGTACTCCTACAATGAGCAGTTCTTC. It encodes CASSFLGYSYNEQFF.

There are many counts of this clonotype. The V call is TRBV19, the J call TRBJ1-5; weak D call: TRBD1 (5 bases). The length of the CDR3 is 15 residues. V shed 6 bases and J shed 2 bases, with 14 bases lying between them. Germline CDR1 is LNHDA and CDR2 is SQIVND (reference sequence). The CDR3 nucleotides read TGTGCCAGTAGGACTGAGGGGATGGGCAATCAGCCCCAGCATTTT. Its translation is CASRTEGMGNQPQHF.

The V call is TRBV12-3 or TRBV12-4, the J call TRBJ2-7; the D gene is possibly TRBD1 (5 bases). V gave up 6 bases and J gave up 3 bases, with 15 bases separating them. The CDR3 has 14 residues. CDR3 sequence (DNA): TGTGCCAGCAGCCTGGTACAGGTCCGCTACGAGCAGTACTTC. It specifies CASSLVQVRYEQYF.

J is TRBJ1-1 and V is TRBV2; D is ambiguous. V lost 8 bases, J lost 1 base, and 11 bases lay in between. CDR1 is SNHLY, CDR2 FYNNEI, per germline. The CDR3 totals 13 residues. The CDR3 is CASRLDGNTEAFF. CDR3 sequence (DNA): TGTGCCAGCCGATTGGATGGGAACACTGAAGCTTTCTTT.